This T cell receptor (beta chain) was recovered during a study of blood T cells in healthy people across ages. Study conclusions and caveats: Unsorted PBMC input precluded a conclusive naive versus antigen-experienced comparison. Versus aged donors, long-lived donors had higher diversity and more naive CD4+ cells.

Primers used in a second PCR of roughly 6 to 12 cycles were a sample-barcoded 5' primer and a J-beta primer mix. The template-switch adaptor, which had 12 random nucleotides, put a tag on each cDNA molecule. Individual samples furnished no less than 3 million CDR3-containing paired-end reads apiece. TCRdb reprocessed the 5' RACE reads with MiXCR, giving one entry per CDR3 protein. The sample carries 850,000 to 1,300,000 distinct CDR3 sequences, 45% recorded once. Turning to this clonotype: The antigen remains unidentified.

Between the trimmed V and J ends, which lost 4 bases and 8 bases, there was a span of 14 bases. This CDR3 is built from 13 residues. Germline lookup yields CDR1 SNHLY and CDR2 FYNNEI. This rearrangement joins TRBV2 to TRBJ1-1; the D is unclear. Material: blood. The sequence came from a woman between 55 and 75 years old in good health. The CDR3 bases are TGTGCCAGCAGTGTGTCTGCTGCTAAAGAAGCTTTCTTT. This codes for CASSVSAAKEAFF.